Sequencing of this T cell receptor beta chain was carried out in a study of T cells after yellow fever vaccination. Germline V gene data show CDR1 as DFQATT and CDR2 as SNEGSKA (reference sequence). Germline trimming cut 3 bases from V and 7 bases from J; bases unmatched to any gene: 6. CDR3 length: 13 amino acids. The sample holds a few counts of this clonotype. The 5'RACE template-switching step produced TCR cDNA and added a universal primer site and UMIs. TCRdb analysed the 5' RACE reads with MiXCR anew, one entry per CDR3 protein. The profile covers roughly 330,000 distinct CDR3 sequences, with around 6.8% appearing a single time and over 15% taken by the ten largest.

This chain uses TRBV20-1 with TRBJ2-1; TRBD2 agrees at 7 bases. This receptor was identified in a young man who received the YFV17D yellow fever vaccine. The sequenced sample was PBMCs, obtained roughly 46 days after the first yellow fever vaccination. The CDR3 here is CSARGGSDNEQFF. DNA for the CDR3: TGCAGTGCTAGGGGGGGGTCCGATAATGAGCAGTTCTTC.